The 30 T cell receptor beta chains presented below share a single source sample, sequenced in a study of T cell responses to AZD1222 COVID-19 vaccine. Libraries were prepared by immunoSEQ multiplex PCR; TCRdb keeps only in-frame clonotypes and omits some of them. This sample has roughly 60,000 clones, with more than 60% found just once. The material was peripheral blood, obtained 28 days after the second AZD1222 dose. The receptors were sampled from an adult who received the AZD1222 COVID-19 vaccine.

The chain links TRBV7-2 to TRBJ1-6, with 10 bases that match TRBD1. Germline V gene lookup returns CDR1 SGHTA and CDR2 FQGNSA. The V gene end was trimmed by 5 bases and the J gene end by 6 bases; junction bases not matched to a gene: 1. The CDR3 runs to 14 residues. The CDR3 nucleotides are TGTGCCAGCAGCCGGGACAGGGGTAATTCACCCCTCCACTTT. Protein sequence: CASSRDRGNSPLHF. Based on the CDR3 plus reference TRBV7-2 and TRBJ1-6, the full variable domain is GAGVSQSPSNKVTEKGKDVELRCDPISGHTALYWYRQSLGQGLEFLIYFQGNSAPDKSGLPSDRFSAERTGGSVSTLTIQRTQQEDSAVYLCASSRDRGNSPLHFGNGTRLTVT.

The V gene is TRBV6-5, the J gene TRBJ2-2, with 8 bases aligning to TRBD1. CDR3 length: 15 residues. The V gene's germline CDR1 is MNHEY and CDR2 SVGAGI. V trimming: 11 bases; J trimming: 4 bases; junction bases outside the gene matches: 12. This CDR3 reads CAGKQVTGGTGELFF. For the CDR3, the DNA is TGTGCCGGAAAGCAGGTCACAGGGGGCACCGGGGAGCTGTTTTTT.

The V call is TRBV7-2, the J call TRBJ2-2; D may correspond to TRBD1 or TRBD2 (6 bases each). Per the germline V gene, CDR1 is SGHTA and CDR2 is FQGNSA. The CDR3 has 16 residues. Between the trimmed V and J ends, which lost 2 bases and 1 base, there was a span of 11 bases. The DNA of the CDR3 is TGTGCCAGCAGCTTACCACAGGGAGGGAACACCGGGGAGCTGTTTTTT. This gives the protein CASSLPQGGNTGELFF.

J is TRBJ2-7 and V is TRBV5-5; TRBD2 matches 10 bases. Germline V CDR1 and CDR2: SGHKS, YYEKEE (reference sequence). The CDR3 has 16 amino acids. J was trimmed by 8 bases and V by 4 bases; bases with no gene match: 15. This CDR3 is CASSTSASSGGAKQYF. CDR3 nucleotides: TGTGCCAGCAGCACGTCCGCCTCTAGCGGGGGAGCGAAGCAGTACTTC.

The chain is built from TRBV5-1 and TRBJ1-5; D uncertain. V was shortened by 0 bases and J by 3 bases, with 10 bases between the two germline ends. This CDR3 has 15 residues. Germline loops: CDR1 SGHRS, CDR2 YFSETQ. In nucleotides, the CDR3 is TGCGCCAGCAGCTTGGACGGCAGAACCAATCAGCCCCAGCATTTT. This codes for CASSLDGRTNQPQHF.

CDR3 loop: CASRTDRSSNQPQHF. As DNA, the CDR3 is TGTGCCAGCAGGACGGACAGGTCTAGCAATCAGCCCCAGCATTTT. The rearrangement links TRBV28 to TRBJ1-5, with 7 bases fitting TRBD1. With 6 bases clipped from V and 0 bases from J, the junction kept 5 bases outside the gene matches. CDR3 length equals 15 residues. The germline CDR1 and CDR2 sequences are MDHEN and SYDVKM.

The chain joins TRBV13 to TRBJ2-7; TRBD2 matches at 10 bases. Germline V gene lookup returns CDR1 PRHDT and CDR2 FYEKMQ (reference sequence). V lost 5 bases to trimming and J lost 2 bases; unmatched junction nucleotides: 3. The CDR3 is 14 residues long. The CDR3 loop reads CASSMSGGAYEQYF. The CDR3 DNA sequence: TGTGCCAGCAGCATGAGCGGGGGGGCCTACGAGCAGTACTTC.

This chain joins TRBV19 and TRBJ2-1; TRBD1 matches 9 bases. After removal of 7 bases from V and 7 bases from J, the junction contained 14 bases not matched to a gene. Germline V lookup: CDR1 LNHDA, CDR2 SQIVND (reference sequence). The CDR3 is 16 amino acids. The CDR3 DNA follows: TGTGCCAGTACCCCCCAGGGGGACAGGGTGGGGAATGAGCAGTTCTTC. It codes for CASTPQGDRVGNEQFF.

The gene calls are TRBV7-2 and TRBJ1-1; TRBD1 is a possible D gene (6 bases). The CDR3 is made up of 13 amino acids. Germline assignment: CDR1 SGHTA and CDR2 FQGNSA. V was pared by 1 base and J by 4 bases, with 7 bases between. CDR3 nucleotide sequence: TGTGCCAGCAGCTTAGACAGGGTCACTGAAGCTTTCTTT. Amino acid sequence: CASSLDRVTEAFF.

This sequence joins TRBV4-2 and TRBJ2-3, with 9 bases identical to TRBD2. The CDR3 consists of 16 residues. CDR1 and CDR2 (germline): LGHNA, YNFKEQ. After removal of 0 bases from V and 2 bases from J, the junction contained 3 bases not matched to a gene. CDR3 amino acids: CASSQELAGDTDTQYF. The DNA for the CDR3 is TGTGCCAGCAGCCAAGAACTAGCGGGCGACACAGATACGCAGTATTTT.

The chain carries TRBV12-5 and TRBJ2-1, with a weak D call TRBD1 (6 bases). V lost 1 base, J lost 8 bases, and 21 bases lay in between. Germline loops: CDR1 LGHNT, CDR2 FRNRAP. This CDR3 has 17 residues. The DNA of the CDR3 is TGTGCTAGTGGTTTGGCAACAATGACAGGAGGACACGATGAGCAGTTCTTC. This gives the protein CASGLATMTGGHDEQFF. Complete variable domain (other parts from reference TRBV12-5 and TRBJ2-1): DARVTQTPRHKVTEMGQEVTMRCQPILGHNTVFWYRQTMMQGLELLAYFRNRAPLDDSGMPKDRFSAEMPDATLATLKIQPSEPRDSAVYFCASGLATMTGGHDEQFFGPGTRLTVL.

The CDR3 DNA reads as TGTGCCAGCAGTCCCGGACAGATTCAAGAGACCCAGTACTTC. Protein sequence: CASSPGQIQETQYF. This chain joins TRBV28 and TRBJ2-5; TRBD1 might be the D (6 bases). This CDR3 region has 14 residues. The V and J ends lost 5 bases and 2 bases respectively, with 12 bases between them. Germline V gene data show CDR1 as MDHEN and CDR2 as SYDVKM.

This clone came up once. This chain links TRBV7-3 with TRBJ2-3; D perhaps matches TRBD2 (7 bases). The germline gives CDR1 SGHTA, CDR2 FQGTGA. Trimming removed 5 bases from V and 6 bases from J, with 15 bases in between. This CDR3 region has 14 residues. The CDR3 DNA reads as TGTGCCAGCAGCCCTACCGGGGGGCGGGATACGCAGTATTTT. Translated: CASSPTGGRDTQYF.

The chain couples TRBV6-5 to TRBJ1-1; perhaps TRBD1 as D (6 bases). The CDR3 is made up of 14 amino acids. Germline V gives CDR1 MNHEY, CDR2 SVGAGI. With 5 bases removed from V and 4 bases from J, the gap between germline ends came to 14 bases. The CDR3 spells CASSPGGRSTEAFF. The CDR3 DNA sequence: TGTGCCAGCAGTCCTGGGGGCCGTTCCACTGAAGCTTTCTTT.

This clone occurred a few times. The chain combines TRBV12-3 or TRBV12-4 with TRBJ1-2; D is unresolved. CDR3 size: 13 residues. V was cut by 3 bases and J by 8 bases, with 13 bases left in between. CDR3 protein: CASSFVQLQGYTF. CDR3 DNA sequence: TGTGCCAGCAGTTTCGTACAGCTACAAGGCTACACCTTC.

This chain joins TRBV28 and TRBJ1-4, with 7 bases identical to TRBD1. From germline, CDR1 is MDHEN and CDR2 SYDVKM. The CDR3 is 15 residues long. Losses at the gene ends were 6 bases for V and 5 bases for J; bases not matched to a gene: 9. CDR3 residues: CASSPPAGGNEKLFF. The CDR3 coding sequence is TGTGCCAGCAGCCCCCCGGCAGGGGGGAATGAAAAACTGTTTTTT.

This clone was counted a few times. The genes are TRBV7-3 and TRBJ2-5, with D possibly being TRBD1 or TRBD2 (5 bases each). Looked up from germline, CDR1 is SGHTA and CDR2 is FQGTGA. V lost 5 bases, J lost 5 bases, and 12 bases lay in between. CDR3 length equals 13 residues. CDR3 region: CASSGTPYETQYF. CDR3 bases: TGTGCCAGCAGCGGGACCCCGTACGAGACCCAGTACTTC.

This clone was seen a handful of times. The chain uses TRBV28 and TRBJ1-5; 12 bases agree with TRBD1. Germline V lookup: CDR1 MDHEN, CDR2 SYDVKM. CDR3 length: 17 amino acids. J lost 1 base, V lost 6 bases, and 7 bases had no gene match. The CDR3 DNA follows: TGTGCCAGCAGCCCGGGACAGGGGGCTTTGAGCAATCAGCCCCAGCATTTT. Amino acids: CASSPGQGALSNQPQHF.

The chain uses TRBV27 and TRBJ2-2, with D hard to call. Germline CDR1 reads MNHEY; CDR2 reads SMNVEV (reference sequence). V was trimmed by 5 bases and J by 5 bases, leaving 12 bases between them. This CDR3 contains 14 residues. CDR3 bases: TGTGCCAGCAGTCCGTCAGCCGGTACCGGGGAGCTGTTTTTT. It encodes CASSPSAGTGELFF.

This chain uses TRBV2 with TRBJ2-5, with 12 bases that match TRBD1. The J segment lost 2 bases and the V segment lost 9 bases, leaving 10 bases of the junction unmatched. CDR1 is SNHLY, CDR2 FYNNEI, per germline. This CDR3 is built from 16 residues. The CDR3 spells CASLPGTGGLQETQYF. The CDR3 DNA follows: TGTGCCAGTCTCCCCGGGACAGGGGGCCTACAAGAGACCCAGTACTTC. The full variable domain, rest sourced from reference TRBV2 and TRBJ2-5, is EPEVTQTPSHQVTQMGQEVILRCVPISNHLYFYWYRQILGQKVEFLVSFYNNEISEKSEIFDDQFSVERPDGSNFTLKIRSTKLEDSAMYFCASLPGTGGLQETQYFGPGTRLLVL.

The chain is built from TRBV28 and TRBJ1-4; a weak D match, TRBD1 (6 bases). This CDR3 is 15 amino acids long. The germline gives CDR1 MDHEN, CDR2 SYDVKM. The V and J ends lost 7 bases and 8 bases respectively, with 20 bases between them. The CDR3 DNA reads as TGTGCCAGCACCCGGCTAAGGCCGGGGGGCGAAAAACTGTTTTTT. It specifies CASTRLRPGGEKLFF.

This clone occurred once. The chain is built from TRBV7-9 and TRBJ1-6; the D is unclear. There are 16 residues in the CDR3. The germline CDR1 and CDR2 sequences are SEHNR and FQNEAQ (reference sequence). Deletions cut 6 bases from V and 5 bases from J, with 17 bases between. The CDR3 loop reads CASSHTRGSNNSPLHF. Written as DNA, the CDR3 is TGTGCCAGCAGTCATACACGGGGTTCCAATAATTCACCCCTCCACTTT.

The CDR3 region is CASKAGGRVHGYTF. CDR3 nucleotides: TGTGCCAGCAAGGCAGGGGGACGGGTGCATGGCTACACCTTC. The rearrangement links TRBV6-5 to TRBJ1-2; the match to TRBD1 covers 7 bases. The V gene end was trimmed by 7 bases and the J gene end by 6 bases; junction bases not matched to a gene: 11. The germline V gene encodes CDR1 MNHEY and CDR2 SVGAGI. The CDR3 covers 14 residues.

V is TRBV12-3 or TRBV12-4 and J is TRBJ1-2, with TRBD1 matching 7 bases. V trimming: 6 bases; J trimming: 8 bases; junction bases outside the gene matches: 6. The CDR3 covers 12 residues. This chain's CDR3 is CASRYDRDGYTF. The DNA of the CDR3 is TGTGCCAGCAGATACGACAGGGACGGCTACACCTTC.

V usage is TRBV10-3 and J usage is TRBJ2-7, with D maybe TRBD1 (6 bases). The CDR3 covers 13 residues. Germline CDR1 is ENHRY and CDR2 is SYGVKD. Trimming shortened V by 7 bases and J by 3 bases, and 13 bases separated the two germline ends. CDR3 residues: CAITSDSVYEQYF. DNA of the CDR3: TGTGCCATCACCTCGGACAGCGTCTACGAGCAGTACTTC.

This sequence joins TRBV5-5 and TRBJ2-3, with 7 bases identical to TRBD1. Germline CDR1 is SGHKS and CDR2 is YYEKEE (reference sequence). CDR3 length equals 17 residues. V lost 2 bases and J lost 2; bases outside the gene matches: 11. The CDR3 region is CASSFKRTGDATDTQYF. CDR3 nucleotides: TGTGCCAGCAGCTTCAAACGGACAGGCGATGCCACAGATACGCAGTATTTT. Full variable domain (outside the CDR3, taken from reference TRBV5-5 and TRBJ2-3): DAGVTQSPTHLIKTRGQQVTLRCSPISGHKSVSWYQQVLGQGPQFIFQYYEKEERGRGNFPDRFSARQFPNYSSELNVNALLLGDSALYLCASSFKRTGDATDTQYFGPGTRLTVL.

The V call is TRBV27, the J call TRBJ2-1; D is undetermined. V lost 1 base and J lost 0, with 10 bases in between. The CDR3 length is 16 residues. CDR1 and CDR2 from the germline V gene are MNHEY and SMNVEV (reference sequence). CDR3: CASSLYPRPSYNEQFF. The DNA for the CDR3 is TGTGCCAGCAGTTTATACCCTCGCCCCTCCTACAATGAGCAGTTCTTC.

The genes are TRBV10-3 and TRBJ1-1; D not certain. The CDR3 sequence is 12 residues long. V was trimmed by 4 bases and J by 3 bases, leaving 6 bases between them. Per germline, CDR1 ENHRY and CDR2 SYGVKD. This CDR3 reads CAISAGDTEAFF. The CDR3 DNA sequence: TGTGCCATCAGTGCAGGAGACACTGAAGCTTTCTTT.

This clone was found once. V gene TRBV7-2 combines with J gene TRBJ2-2, with D maybe TRBD1 (6 bases). The germline gives CDR1 SGHTA, CDR2 FQGNSA. This CDR3 is 15 amino acids long. Trimming left V 11 bases short and J 4 bases short, with 20 bases between. The CDR3 bases are TGTGCCGGATCAACAGGGAGCTTCCTCACCGGGGAGCTGTTTTTT. It yields the protein CAGSTGSFLTGELFF.

The J gene is TRBJ2-3, the V gene TRBV28, with D maybe TRBD2 (6 bases). CDR3 length: 16 residues. V was clipped by 6 bases and J by 2 bases, with 18 bases between them. Germline loops: CDR1 MDHEN, CDR2 SYDVKM. CDR3 in amino acids: CASSPPDGRNTDTQYF. DNA for the CDR3: TGTGCCAGCAGCCCCCCGGACGGGAGAAACACAGATACGCAGTATTTT. The whole variable domain, filled in from reference TRBV28 and TRBJ2-3, reads DVKVTQSSRYLVKRTGEKVFLECVQDMDHENMFWYRQDPGLGLRLIYFSYDVKMKEKGDIPEGYSVSREKKERFSLILESASTNQTSMYLCASSPPDGRNTDTQYFGPGTRLTVL.